A single sample gave rise to the 15 T cell receptor beta chains below, sequenced in a study of draining lymph node invasion in breast cancer. Via MiXCR, TCRdb re-called the bulk RNA-seq reads, giving one row per CDR3 protein. The sample includes about 2,400 distinct CDR3 sequences, roughly 81% of them seen just once. Memory conventional CD4 T cells were sorted as CD4+ CD45RA- CD25- cells. The material sequenced was sorted memory CD4+ effector T cells from a lymph node. These receptors all stem from a female donor with luminal breast cancer.

The V call is TRBV6-1, the J call TRBJ1-4; unclear D gene. Germline V CDR1 and CDR2: MNHNS, SASEGT. This CDR3 comprises 14 residues. The ends were cut back, 3 bases at V and 4 bases at J, with 9 bases in the middle. CDR3 in DNA: TGTGCCAGCAGTGACCCCGGGTATAATGAAAAACTGTTTTTT. Protein product: CASSDPGYNEKLFF.

This sequence joins TRBV18 and TRBJ1-1, with D tentatively TRBD1 (6 bases). The CDR3 spans 15 residues. V was cut by 5 bases and J by 0 bases, with 13 bases left in between. The germline V gene encodes CDR1 KGHSH and CDR2 LQKENI. The CDR3 DNA sequence: TGTGCCAGCTCAGAAGGGGGGGTTGTGAACACTGAAGCTTTCTTT. Its protein product is CASSEGGVVNTEAFF.

This rearrangement joins TRBV28 to TRBJ2-3; D might be TRBD2 (5 bases). From germline, CDR1 is MDHEN and CDR2 SYDVKM. Trimming removed 6 bases from V and 4 bases from J, with 8 bases in between. The CDR3 runs 12 residues. For the CDR3, the DNA is TGTGCCAGCAGAGCGGAGGCAGATACGCAGTATTTT. It codes for CASRAEADTQYF.

The chain combines TRBV4-1 with TRBJ2-7; possibly TRBD2 for D (6 bases). CDR3 length equals 14 residues. V was shortened by 0 bases and J by 6 bases, with 12 bases between the two germline ends. The germline gives CDR1 MGHRA, CDR2 YSYEKL. CDR3 DNA sequence: TGCGCCAGCAGCCAAGATCCGGCGGGGCGCGAGCAGTACGTC. Translated, it gives CASSQDPAGREQYV.

The V call is TRBV20-1, the J call TRBJ1-3, with D hard to call. CDR1 DFQATT and CDR2 SNEGSKA come from the germline V gene (reference sequence). This CDR3 contains 13 residues. The V gene lost 1 base and the J gene lost 12 bases, with 16 bases spanning the gap. For the CDR3, the DNA is TGCAGTGCTAGAGTGGGAGGTGATGGGAACATATATTTT. Its translation: CSARVGGDGNIYF.

The V gene is TRBV12-3 or TRBV12-4, the J gene TRBJ2-2; the D is unclear. Deletions cut 3 bases from V and 4 bases from J, with 6 bases between. The CDR3 is 13 residues long. The CDR3 loop reads CASSFGATGELFF. The CDR3 nucleotides are TGTGCCAGCAGTTTCGGCGCCACCGGGGAGCTGTTTTTT.

This chain joins TRBV7-2 and TRBJ2-7, with D perhaps TRBD1 (5 bases). This CDR3 is 15 amino acids long. V lost 5 bases to trimming and J lost 0 bases, with 14 bases between them. Looked up from germline, CDR1 is SGHTA and CDR2 is FQGNSA. The CDR3 is CASSPAGYTSYEQYF. The CDR3 DNA sequence: TGTGCCAGCAGCCCTGCAGGGTATACCTCCTACGAGCAGTACTTC.

V is TRBV4-1 and J is TRBJ2-5; D is possibly TRBD1 (5 bases). V lost 1 base, J lost 4 bases, and 16 bases lay in between. This CDR3 spans 16 amino acids. Germline CDR1 reads MGHRA; CDR2 reads YSYEKL. The CDR3 sequence is CASSQVQGLYRETQYF. Here the CDR3 DNA reads TGCGCCAGCAGCCAAGTTCAGGGATTGTATAGAGAGACCCAGTACTTC.

This clonotype was observed once. This chain uses TRBV5-6 with TRBJ1-2, with 9 bases lining up with TRBD1. The CDR3 has 13 residues. Germline V gives CDR1 SGHDT, CDR2 YYEEEE. With 3 bases clipped from V and 8 bases from J, the junction kept 5 bases outside the gene matches. The CDR3 DNA is TGTGCCAGCAGCTCGGACAGGGGATACGGCTACACCTTC. Translation: CASSSDRGYGYTF. The complete variable domain, with remaining parts taken from reference TRBV5-6 and TRBJ1-2, reads DAGVTQSPTHLIKTRGQQVTLRCSPKSGHDTVSWYQQALGQGPQFIFQYYEEEERQRGNFPDRFSGHQFPNYSSELNVNALLLGDSALYLCASSSDRGYGYTFGSGTRLTVV.

This clonotype was counted between two and nine times. The V gene is TRBV29-1, the J gene TRBJ1-2; tentative D call: TRBD1 (5 bases). V lost 3 bases and J 8 bases, leaving 13 bases between the germline ends. CDR1 and CDR2 (germline): SQVTM, ANQGSEA. The CDR3 length is 12 residues. In DNA, the CDR3 is TGCAGCGTTGAGGGGGGGAATCTGGGCTACACCTTC. Its translation: CSVEGGNLGYTF.

The gene calls are TRBV6-1 and TRBJ2-7; a weak D match, TRBD1 (5 bases). This CDR3 region has 17 residues. The germline V gene encodes CDR1 MNHNS and CDR2 SASEGT. V was cut by 6 bases and J by 0 bases, with 21 bases left in between. The CDR3 protein is CASSSLRPGQVSYEQYF. The CDR3, as DNA: TGTGCCAGCAGCTCCCTTCGGCCCGGACAAGTCTCCTACGAGCAGTACTTC.

The rearrangement links TRBV11-1 to TRBJ2-1, with 10 bases matching TRBD1. Germline CDR1 and CDR2: SGHAT and FQDESV (reference sequence). This CDR3 comprises 14 residues. V shed 2 bases, J shed 12 bases, and the junction held 7 bases outside the gene matches. The CDR3 is CASSLLGQGVRQFF. In DNA form, the CDR3 reads TGTGCCAGCAGCTTACTCGGACAGGGGGTCCGGCAGTTCTTC.

This clonotype was found once. The chain employs TRBV23-1 and TRBJ1-4, with a weak D call TRBD1 (5 bases). TRBV23-1 carries the ORF label, with uncertain function. The CDR3 totals 14 residues. The V end was cut by 4 bases, the J end by 10 bases, with 16 bases between. In DNA, the CDR3 is TGCGCCAGCAGTCGGGCAGGGAGAGTAGGAAAACTGTTTTTT. Translated: CASSRAGRVGKLFF.

The chain links TRBV6-4 to TRBJ1-1, with D perhaps matching TRBD1 (6 bases). The CDR3 covers 14 residues. Trimming stripped 4 bases from V and 1 base from J, with 10 bases between. Germline V gene data show CDR1 as MRHNA and CDR2 as SNTAGT. CDR3 in DNA: TGTGCCAGCAGTGCTTCACAGGGGAACACTGAAGCTTTCTTT. Its protein product is CASSASQGNTEAFF.

The chain uses TRBV28 and TRBJ2-1; TRBD2 agrees at 10 bases. The CDR3 spans 15 residues. Looked up from germline, CDR1 is MDHEN and CDR2 is SYDVKM. V gave up 2 bases and J gave up 7 bases; unmatched junction bases: 5. In DNA, the CDR3 is TGTGCCAGCAGTTTAGGGACTAGCGAATTGAATGAGCAGTTCTTC. Its translation: CASSLGTSELNEQFF.